This record looks at one T cell receptor (beta chain) sequence and its context. This sample is drawn from a study of OX40 agonist ivuxolimab in advanced cancers. TCRdb keeps only in-frame clones here, not all; method: immunoSEQ multiplex PCR. Here the sample spans over 95,000 clones, roughly 90% being singletons. The CDR3 is 15 residues long. V shed 6 bases and J 3 bases; nucleotides not matched to a gene: 6. CDR1 is MDHEN and CDR2 is SYDVKM in the germline V gene. The sample in question was CD4+ or CD8+ T cells sorted from blood, obtained in a trial of the OX40 agonist ivuxolimab. This TCR came from an adult with an advanced solid tumor such as melanoma, head and neck, liver or kidney cancer. The V gene is TRBV28, the J gene TRBJ1-4; 8 bases map to TRBD1. CDR3 in DNA: TGTGCCAGCAGACCCACAGGGGGGTCTAATGAAAAACTGTTTTTT. This translates into CASRPTGGSNEKLFF.